This T cell receptor beta chain was found in a study of tumour-infiltrating T cells in Burkitt lymphoma. Study-wide background: Productive clonality predicted overall and progression-free survival.

Per the germline V gene, CDR1 is SGDLS and CDR2 is YYNGEE. Trimming took off 4 bases at V and 12 bases at J, with 17 bases between the two ends. CDR3 size: 13 residues. Libraries were prepared by immunoSEQ multiplex PCR; TCRdb keeps only in-frame clonotypes and omits some of them. The sample records 4,000 or so clones, around 16% being singletons. Only a few counts were recorded for this clone. The sequence was collected from a human donor with diffuse large B-cell lymphoma. Some clones in this sample may be carry-over from other donors' samples. V gene TRBV9 combines with J gene TRBJ2-1; a possible D gene is TRBD2 (5 bases). The sample consisted of tumor tissue. DNA for the CDR3: TGTGCCAGCAGCCCCCCCGAGGGAAGTTGGCAGTTCTTC. Amino acids: CASSPPEGSWQFF.